Each of the 31 T cell receptor beta chains below was sequenced from the same sample in a study of blood T cell repertoires in COVID-19. Clones were sequenced by immunoSEQ multiplex PCR, and TCRdb holds only the in-frame ones, with some missing. There are around 200,000 clones in the sample; around 85% occur only once, and roughly 3.5% lies in the top ten. Input material: peripheral blood. Every receptor here comes from a man in his sixties with acute or convalescent COVID-19.

This chain uses TRBV7-8 with TRBJ2-3; 10 nucleotides agree with TRBD2. V was clipped by 4 bases and J by 2 bases; unmatched bases: 15. The CDR3 sequence is 19 residues long. The germline V gene encodes CDR1 SGHVS and CDR2 FQNEAQ. The CDR3 DNA follows: TGTGCCAGCAGCTACCCTAGAATGACTACTAGCGGGACCACAGATACGCAGTATTTT. It encodes CASSYPRMTTSGTTDTQYF.

The V and J genes are TRBV5-4 and TRBJ2-5; 12 bases match TRBD2. With V trimmed by 4 bases and J by 5 bases, 15 bases remained unmatched. CDR1 and CDR2 from the germline V gene are SGHNT and YYREEE (reference sequence). The CDR3 has 18 residues. The CDR3, as DNA: TGTGCCAGCAGCCAGTCGGGGTATACTAGCGGGAGGTCCGAGACCCAGTACTTC. As protein: CASSQSGYTSGRSETQYF.

This clone was seen only a few times. V and J are TRBV4-3 and TRBJ1-6; D is unclear. The length of the CDR3 is 14 residues. V gave up 0 bases and J gave up 13 bases, with 13 bases separating them. Germline V gene data show CDR1 as LGHNA and CDR2 as YSLEER. CDR3 protein: CASSQDVVRRPLHF. The CDR3 DNA is TGCGCCAGCAGCCAAGATGTCGTGCGGAGGCCCCTCCACTTT.

This chain joins TRBV7-8 and TRBJ1-3, with D possibly TRBD1 on 5 matching bases. CDR1 and CDR2 from the germline V gene are SGHVS and FQNEAQ. This CDR3 comprises 16 residues. V was trimmed by 5 bases and J by 0 bases, leaving 14 bases between them. The CDR3 DNA follows: TGTGCCAGCAGCCCAGGGACTTTCAGCTCTGGAAACACCATATATTTT. Its protein is CASSPGTFSSGNTIYF.

This chain uses TRBV30 with TRBJ1-5, with D possibly TRBD1 on 6 matching bases. The germline V and J ends were trimmed by 4 bases and 4 bases, with 17 bases remaining between them. Germline V gene sequence: CDR1 GTSNPN, CDR2 SVGIG (reference sequence). This CDR3 has 15 amino acids. The CDR3, as DNA: TGTGCCTGGAATTCGGCAGGGGCTCTTAATCAGCCCCAGCATTTT. Amino acid sequence: CAWNSAGALNQPQHF.

This rearrangement joins TRBV4-3 to TRBJ2-1; 14 bases are a match to TRBD2. The CDR3 has 14 amino acids. Germline V lookup: CDR1 LGHNA, CDR2 YSLEER. With V trimmed by 0 bases and J by 15 bases, 4 bases remained unmatched. The DNA for the CDR3 is TGCGCCAGCAGCCAAGAAGGGACTAGCGGGAGTTTGTTCTTC. Its protein product is CASSQEGTSGSLFF.

The chain recombines TRBV10-3 with TRBJ2-7, with 7 bases lining up with TRBD1. The germline gives CDR1 ENHRY, CDR2 SYGVKD. The CDR3 spans 16 residues. Trimming at V came to 1 base and at J to 2 bases, leaving 8 bases not matched to a gene. CDR3 nucleotides: TGTGCCATCAGTGAGTTGGGCAGGGGGTTTACCTACGAGCAGTACTTC. It yields the protein CAISELGRGFTYEQYF.

The gene calls are TRBV30 and TRBJ1-6; unclear D gene. The CDR3 has 16 residues. The V end lost 4 bases, the J end lost 0 bases, and 13 bases lay between the germline ends. The germline CDR1 and CDR2 sequences are GTSNPN and SVGIG (reference sequence). The CDR3 nucleotides read TGTGCCTGGAACCGGGGATGGAGCTCCTATAATTCACCCCTCCACTTT. Translation gives CAWNRGWSSYNSPLHF.

This chain joins TRBV19 and TRBJ2-7; perhaps TRBD2 as D (6 bases). This CDR3 region has 16 residues. V dropped 0 bases and J dropped 2 bases, with 14 bases sitting between them. Germline V gives CDR1 LNHDA, CDR2 SQIVND (reference sequence). The CDR3 is CASSIDHSASAYEQYF. The CDR3 DNA follows: TGTGCCAGTAGTATAGATCATTCAGCTAGCGCCTACGAGCAGTACTTC.

The chain uses TRBV3-1 (or the pseudogene TRBV3-2) and TRBJ1-6, with TRBD1 matching over 11 bases. V shed 4 bases and J 1 base; nucleotides not matched to a gene: 6. Germline assignment: CDR1 LGHDT and CDR2 YNNKEL (reference sequence). The length of the CDR3 is 18 residues. The CDR3 is CASSLRGTGGSYNSPLHF. The CDR3, as DNA: TGTGCCAGCAGCCTGCGAGGGACAGGGGGGTCCTATAATTCACCCCTCCACTTT.

The V call is TRBV5-1, the J call TRBJ2-2; D is undetermined. The CDR3 spans 14 residues. CDR1 is SGHRS, CDR2 YFSETQ, per germline. V was cut by 0 bases and J by 5 bases, with 8 bases left in between. The CDR3: CASSLGDFTGELFF. Here the CDR3 DNA reads TGCGCCAGCAGCTTGGGAGATTTTACCGGGGAGCTGTTTTTT. The variable domain in full, with the rest retrieved from reference TRBV5-1 and TRBJ2-2, is KAGVTQTPRYLIKTRGQQVTLSCSPISGHRSVSWYQQTPGQGLQFLFEYFSETQRNKGNFPGRFSGRQFSNSRSEMNVSTLELGDSALYLCASSLGDFTGELFFGEGSRLTVL.

The rearrangement links TRBV6-5 to TRBJ2-1; 12 bases fit TRBD2. This CDR3 has 15 residues. The V segment lost 5 bases and the J segment 5 bases; nucleotides outside the gene matches: 4. Germline assignment: CDR1 MNHEY and CDR2 SVGAGI. This chain's CDR3 is CASSHGLAGNNEQFF. The CDR3 DNA follows: TGTGCCAGCAGTCACGGACTAGCGGGGAACAATGAGCAGTTCTTC.

The genes are TRBV5-1 and TRBJ2-7; D is unclear. This CDR3 comprises 14 residues. V was clipped by 0 bases and J by 0 bases, with 7 bases between them. Germline CDR1 reads SGHRS; CDR2 reads YFSETQ. The CDR3 is CASSLGATSYEQYF. The DNA of the CDR3 is TGCGCCAGCAGCTTGGGTGCTACCTCCTACGAGCAGTACTTC.

This clone was detected only a few times. The V gene is TRBV2, the J gene TRBJ1-6; TRBD1 agrees at 7 bases. The V gene end was trimmed by 5 bases and the J gene end by 10 bases; junction bases not matched to a gene: 8. CDR1 SNHLY and CDR2 FYNNEI come from the germline V gene. The CDR3 totals 14 residues. For the CDR3, the DNA is TGTGCCAGCAGTCCTACAGGGGCCCGGTCACCCCTCCACTTT. Encoded protein: CASSPTGARSPLHF.

The rearrangement joins TRBV28 to TRBJ1-6; D may be TRBD1 (5 bases). Germline assignment: CDR1 MDHEN and CDR2 SYDVKM. The CDR3 has 14 residues. The V gene lost 8 bases and the J gene lost 4 bases, with 12 bases spanning the gap. The CDR3 bases are TGTGCCAGCCCTCAGGCAGGGTATAATTCACCCCTCCACTTT. Translation gives CASPQAGYNSPLHF.

The rearrangement uses TRBV9 and TRBJ2-2; TRBD2 matches 11 bases. Germline CDR1 is SGDLS and CDR2 is YYNGEE. After removal of 4 bases from V and 2 bases from J, the junction contained 7 bases not matched to a gene. This CDR3 spans 17 amino acids. The CDR3 DNA follows: TGTGCCAGCAGCCTAGTAGCGGGAGGGGTTAACACCGGGGAGCTGTTTTTT. As protein: CASSLVAGGVNTGELFF.

This chain joins TRBV9 and TRBJ1-6, with D possibly being TRBD1 (6 bases). The CDR3 spans 14 residues. Germline loops: CDR1 SGDLS, CDR2 YYNGEE. With 3 bases removed from V and 5 bases from J, the gap between germline ends came to 9 bases. The CDR3 DNA reads as TGTGCCAGCAGCGCGGACAGAAATAATTCACCCCTCCACTTT. It yields the protein CASSADRNNSPLHF.

The chain uses TRBV5-1 and TRBJ2-7; TRBD1 aligns across 10 bases. The J segment lost 4 bases and the V segment lost 0 bases, leaving 4 bases of the junction unmatched. This CDR3 has 15 amino acids. Germline CDR1 reads SGHRS; CDR2 reads YFSETQ. CDR3 nucleotides: TGCGCCAGCAGCTTGGTCACGGGACAGGGGTACGAGCAGTACTTC. Its protein product is CASSLVTGQGYEQYF.

V and J are TRBV6-5 and TRBJ1-2; possibly TRBD1 for D (6 bases). The germline V gene encodes CDR1 MNHEY and CDR2 SVGAGI. The CDR3 contains 13 residues. Deletions cut 6 bases from V and 8 bases from J, with 16 bases between. The CDR3 DNA is TGTGCCAGCAGACCCACAGGGTCGTTCGGCTACACCTTC. Translating gives CASRPTGSFGYTF.

The gene calls are TRBV11-3 and TRBJ2-2; D gene ambiguous. V lost 3 bases to trimming and J lost 4 bases, with 9 bases between them. Germline loops: CDR1 SGHNT, CDR2 YENEEA. CDR3 length equals 14 residues. CDR3 protein: CASSLADFTGELFF. In DNA, the CDR3 is TGTGCCAGCAGCTTGGCGGATTTCACCGGGGAGCTGTTTTTT.

This clone was seen just once. The V gene is TRBV28, the J gene TRBJ1-5; 10 bases align to TRBD1. Germline CDR1 reads MDHEN; CDR2 reads SYDVKM. The CDR3 consists of 18 residues. With V trimmed by 7 bases and J by 11 bases, 23 bases remained unmatched. The CDR3 DNA reads TGTGCCAGCAACCTTTCTTCCGGGACAGGGGATGATTCGGGGTCCCAGCATTTT. It is translated as CASNLSSGTGDDSGSQHF.

The rearrangement uses TRBV28 and TRBJ2-7; possible D gene TRBD2, 7 bases. V was pared by 11 bases and J by 1 base, with 21 bases between. In germline, CDR1 is MDHEN, CDR2 SYDVKM. The CDR3 runs to 15 residues. The CDR3 nucleotides are TGTGCCTGCTCCGGGGGCGGGAGTAGTTCCTACGAGCAGTACTTC. Protein sequence: CACSGGGSSSYEQYF.

The chain is built from TRBV9 and TRBJ2-7; 7 bases are a match to TRBD1. Germline values: CDR1 SGDLS, CDR2 YYNGEE. V was pared by 3 bases and J by 4 bases, with 13 bases of the junction left unmatched. The CDR3 covers 16 residues. The CDR3, as DNA: TGTGCCAGCAGCGCCACAAAGACAGGGCCTTCATACGAGCAGTACTTC. As protein: CASSATKTGPSYEQYF.

V usage is TRBV6-4 and J usage is TRBJ2-2; D is ambiguous. The V end was cut by 5 bases, the J end by 6 bases, with 10 bases between. CDR1 and CDR2 (germline): MRHNA, SNTAGT. The CDR3 spans 13 residues. The CDR3 sequence is CASSPERAGELFF. Here the CDR3 DNA reads TGTGCCAGCAGTCCGGAGCGAGCCGGGGAGCTGTTTTTT.

This sequence joins TRBV28 and TRBJ2-7; 7 nucleotides line up with TRBD1. Germline assignment: CDR1 MDHEN and CDR2 SYDVKM. The length of the CDR3 is 12 residues. V shed 8 bases, J shed 4 bases, and the junction held 5 bases outside the gene matches. CDR3 amino acids: CASDRAAYEQYF. The DNA of the CDR3 is TGTGCCAGCGACAGGGCAGCGTACGAGCAGTACTTC.

This chain joins TRBV27 and TRBJ2-7, with 7 bases aligning to TRBD1. The trim removed 6 bases at V and 0 bases at J, leaving 5 bases unmatched. The germline gives CDR1 MNHEY, CDR2 SMNVEV (reference sequence). This CDR3 comprises 14 residues. The CDR3 DNA sequence: TGTGCCAGCAGGAAGGGACAGAGCTCCTACGAGCAGTACTTC. The encoded protein is CASRKGQSSYEQYF.

The chain is built from TRBV30 and TRBJ2-6, with 8 nucleotides matching TRBD2. Germline-derived CDR1 and CDR2 are GTSNPN and SVGIG (reference sequence). With 5 bases clipped from V and 0 bases from J, the junction kept 6 bases outside the gene matches. This CDR3 comprises 16 residues. The CDR3 sequence is CAWGAGAISGANVLTF. For the CDR3, the DNA is TGTGCCTGGGGAGCGGGAGCAATCTCTGGGGCCAACGTCCTGACTTTC.

The rearrangement uses TRBV24-1 and TRBJ2-1; D possibly corresponds to TRBD2 (5 bases). The CDR3 has 17 residues. Trimming took off 3 bases at V and 4 bases at J, with 18 bases between the two ends. The germline V gene encodes CDR1 KGHDR and CDR2 SFDVKD. CDR3 sequence: CATSDPYGRGAYNEQFF. CDR3 nucleotides: TGTGCCACCAGTGATCCCTACGGACGGGGAGCATACAATGAGCAGTTCTTC.

The V gene is TRBV28, the J gene TRBJ1-2; possibly TRBD1 for D (6 bases). V was clipped by 6 bases and J by 8 bases, with 16 bases between them. Looked up from germline, CDR1 is MDHEN and CDR2 is SYDVKM. The CDR3 totals 13 residues. The CDR3 protein is CASRLGGGAGYTF. CDR3 in DNA: TGTGCCAGCAGGTTGGGCGGGGGCGCCGGCTACACCTTC.

The chain uses TRBV19 and TRBJ2-7; possible D gene TRBD1, 6 bases. This CDR3 has 13 residues. Trimming cost V 3 bases and J 3 bases, with 9 bases left between them. Germline-derived CDR1 and CDR2 are LNHDA and SQIVND (reference sequence). The CDR3 region has the DNA TGTGCCAGTAGTATTGGGGGCCTCTACGAGCAGTACTTC. This encodes CASSIGGLYEQYF.

The chain employs TRBV5-1 and TRBJ2-5, with TRBD2 matching 8 bases. CDR1 is SGHRS, CDR2 YFSETQ, per germline. V shed 4 bases, J shed 4 bases, and the junction held 12 bases outside the gene matches. The CDR3 sequence is 16 residues long. CDR3 nucleotides: TGCGCCAGCAGCGCAGGGACTAGGGGGACGCGAGAGACCCAGTACTTC. This translates into CASSAGTRGTRETQYF.